One sample yielded the 32 T cell receptor beta chains listed below, sequenced in a study of T cells in tumors after PD-1 blockade (dated by TCRdb to about 2019). The library came from the immunoSEQ multiplex PCR assay. TCRdb re-hosts the immuneACCESS table, in-frame sequences only. Its copies lack some clones; in the studies checked, an unresolved V gene accounts for under half of them, and the cause for the rest is not known. The sample table records approximately 50,000 clones; under 85% of these occur just once. Around 9.3% of the sample is taken by the ten largest. The material was PBMCs, obtained before anti-PD-1 therapy. All receptors derive from a human donor with advanced basal cell or squamous cell carcinoma (not recorded which).

The V and J genes are TRBV2 and TRBJ1-4; weak D call: TRBD1 (5 bases). This CDR3 contains 16 residues. In germline, CDR1 is SNHLY, CDR2 FYNNEI. Trimming took 1 base from V and 3 from J, leaving 12 bases between them. The CDR3 loop is CASSEGWGKANEKLFF. The DNA for the CDR3 is TGTGCCAGCAGTGAAGGGTGGGGGAAGGCTAATGAAAAACTGTTTTTT.

This clone was counted a single time. The chain employs TRBV3-1 (or the pseudogene TRBV3-2) and TRBJ2-3; D is unclear. CDR3 length: 15 residues. V dropped 1 base and J dropped 3 bases, with 11 bases sitting between them. Germline CDR1 and CDR2: LGHDT and YNNKEL (reference sequence). The CDR3 DNA reads TGTGCCAGCAGCCAAGGTCAAGGTTTAACAGATACGCAGTATTTT. Its translation is CASSQGQGLTDTQYF.

This rearrangement joins TRBV6-5 to TRBJ1-1, with 8 nucleotides matching TRBD1. Trimming cost V 4 bases and J 5 bases; bases outside gene matches: 12. The CDR3 is 16 residues long. Germline V gives CDR1 MNHEY, CDR2 SVGAGI. The CDR3 sequence is CASSFGRDRIGTEAFF. The CDR3 DNA follows: TGTGCCAGCAGTTTTGGCCGGGACAGGATTGGGACTGAAGCTTTCTTT.

The chain uses TRBV10-3 and TRBJ1-2, with D possibly being TRBD1 (5 bases). Trimming took off 7 bases at V and 4 bases at J, with 13 bases between the two ends. The CDR3 has 13 amino acids. The germline gives CDR1 ENHRY, CDR2 SYGVKD. CDR3 protein: CAIKSGPPYGYTF. CDR3 nucleotide sequence: TGTGCCATCAAATCGGGGCCACCCTATGGCTACACCTTC.

The rearrangement joins TRBV5-1 to TRBJ1-1; 7 bases map to TRBD1. This CDR3 is 14 amino acids long. Per the germline V gene, CDR1 is SGHRS and CDR2 is YFSETQ. Losses at the gene ends were 2 bases for V and 5 bases for J; bases not matched to a gene: 6. The CDR3 DNA reads as TGCGCCAGCAGCTTCGGGACAGCAAAAACTGAAGCTTTCTTT. Translating gives CASSFGTAKTEAFF.

This clone was observed a few times. This CDR3 reads CASSPGTDNNSPLHF. The CDR3 region has the DNA TGTGCCAGCTCACCCGGGACAGATAATAATTCACCCCTCCACTTT. The chain is built from TRBV18 and TRBJ1-6; TRBD1 matches 7 bases. V was clipped by 3 bases and J by 5 bases; unmatched bases: 4. Germline CDR1 reads KGHSH; CDR2 reads LQKENI. There are 15 residues in the CDR3.

In its sample, this clone was seen a few times. V gene TRBV12-5 combines with J gene TRBJ1-1; D is unresolved. Deletions cut 7 bases from V and 3 bases from J, with 12 bases between. Germline-derived CDR1 and CDR2 are LGHNT and FRNRAP. The CDR3 covers 13 residues. CDR3 sequence: CASAQRRDTEAFF. The DNA of the CDR3 is TGTGCTAGTGCGCAGCGGAGGGACACTGAAGCTTTCTTT.

The chain is built from TRBV5-1 and TRBJ2-7, with TRBD2 matching 9 bases. Trimming at V came to 4 bases and at J to 4 bases, leaving 12 bases not matched to a gene. The CDR3 loop spans 16 amino acids. Germline CDR1 SGHRS, CDR2 YFSETQ. The CDR3 protein is CASSPFGAGGPYEQYF. As DNA, the CDR3 is TGCGCCAGCAGCCCTTTCGGTGCGGGAGGGCCTTACGAGCAGTACTTC. Complete variable domain (other parts from reference TRBV5-1 and TRBJ2-7): KAGVTQTPRYLIKTRGQQVTLSCSPISGHRSVSWYQQTPGQGLQFLFEYFSETQRNKGNFPGRFSGRQFSNSRSEMNVSTLELGDSALYLCASSPFGAGGPYEQYFGPGTRLTVT.

This chain links TRBV6-5 with TRBJ1-1, with D possibly TRBD1 on 6 matching bases. Germline assignment: CDR1 MNHEY and CDR2 SVGAGI. The CDR3 has 16 residues. Trimming stripped 4 bases from V and 4 bases from J, with 19 bases between. CDR3 sequence: CASSLTRRGGRTEAFF. In nucleotides, the CDR3 is TGTGCCAGCAGTTTAACCCGGAGAGGGGGACGCACTGAAGCTTTCTTT.

J is TRBJ2-5 and V is TRBV29-1; the D gene is possibly TRBD1 (5 bases). The V end was cut by 0 bases, the J end by 5 bases, with 22 bases between. Germline V gene sequence: CDR1 SQVTM, CDR2 ANQGSEA. This CDR3 has 17 residues. CDR3 in DNA: TGCAGCGTTGAAGATCCAGCAGGGAACACACTGGGGGAGACCCAGTACTTC. Amino acids: CSVEDPAGNTLGETQYF.

The rearrangement joins TRBV6-5 to TRBJ2-3; D not resolved. From germline, CDR1 is MNHEY and CDR2 SVGAGI. V gave up 8 bases and J gave up 1 base, with 16 bases separating them. The CDR3 length is 15 residues. The CDR3 DNA follows: TGTGCCAGCGCTTTGCGGAGCCGACGCACAGATACGCAGTATTTT. Translated, it gives CASALRSRRTDTQYF.

The chain joins TRBV9 to TRBJ2-4; D is undetermined. Trimming left V 8 bases short and J 0 bases short, with 12 bases between. The CDR3 runs 14 residues. CDR1 SGDLS and CDR2 YYNGEE come from the germline V gene. The CDR3 here is CASSLDLAKNIQYF. The CDR3 DNA is TGTGCCAGTTCCTTGGATCTAGCCAAAAACATTCAGTACTTC.

The V gene is TRBV19, the J gene TRBJ2-1, with 10 positions matching TRBD2. Germline assignment: CDR1 LNHDA and CDR2 SQIVND (reference sequence). CDR3 length: 15 residues. V trimming: 3 bases; J trimming: 9 bases; junction bases outside the gene matches: 8. CDR3: CASSISLAGVIEQFF. CDR3 in DNA: TGTGCCAGTAGTATCTCCCTAGCGGGAGTAATTGAGCAGTTCTTC.

The V gene is TRBV2, the J gene TRBJ2-1; 9 bases agree with TRBD2. Trimming at V came to 7 bases and at J to 6 bases, leaving 7 bases not matched to a gene. The CDR3 sequence is 14 residues long. Germline V gives CDR1 SNHLY, CDR2 FYNNEI. In DNA, the CDR3 is TGTGCCAGCAAGTACGGCGGGGGGGCCAATGAGCAGTTCTTC. Protein: CASKYGGGANEQFF.

The chain carries TRBV13 and TRBJ2-2, with D maybe TRBD2 (6 bases). CDR1 and CDR2 from the germline V gene are PRHDT and FYEKMQ (reference sequence). The CDR3 runs to 17 residues. V was cut by 2 bases and J by 0 bases, with 13 bases left in between. In DNA, the CDR3 is TGTGCCAGCAGCTTATCGGGGGATAATACGAACACCGGGGAGCTGTTTTTT. This sequence encodes CASSLSGDNTNTGELFF. Filled out from reference TRBV13 and TRBJ2-2, the complete variable domain reads AAGVIQSPRHLIKEKRETATLKCYPIPRHDTVYWYQQGPGQDPQFLISFYEKMQSDKGSIPDRFSAQQFSDYHSELNMSSLELGDSALYFCASSLSGDNTNTGELFFGEGSRLTVL.

The chain links TRBV5-1 to TRBJ1-1; D call uncertain. Germline V gene sequence: CDR1 SGHRS, CDR2 YFSETQ. Deletions cut 5 bases from V and 5 bases from J, with 13 bases between. The CDR3 is made up of 13 amino acids. In DNA form, the CDR3 reads TGCGCCAGCAGTTTAACAGACAAAACTGAAGCTTTCTTT. Encoded protein: CASSLTDKTEAFF.

The genes are TRBV27 and TRBJ2-6; unclear D gene. The CDR3 totals 16 residues. The V end was cut by 5 bases, the J end by 0 bases, with 11 bases between. The germline V gene encodes CDR1 MNHEY and CDR2 SMNVEV (reference sequence). CDR3 loop: CASSPTWGSGANVLTF. CDR3 DNA sequence: TGTGCCAGCAGTCCCACTTGGGGCTCTGGGGCCAACGTCCTGACTTTC.

This clone was recorded once. This rearrangement joins TRBV28 to TRBJ1-5; D is unclear. CDR1 is MDHEN and CDR2 is SYDVKM in the germline V gene. This CDR3 comprises 14 residues. Trimming removed 3 bases at V and 0 bases at J, with 6 bases between. The CDR3 reads CASSFFSSNQPQHF. For the CDR3, the DNA is TGTGCCAGCAGTTTTTTTAGTAGCAATCAGCCCCAGCATTTT. Filled out from reference TRBV28 and TRBJ1-5, the complete variable domain reads DVKVTQSSRYLVKRTGEKVFLECVQDMDHENMFWYRQDPGLGLRLIYFSYDVKMKEKGDIPEGYSVSREKKERFSLILESASTNQTSMYLCASSFFSSNQPQHFGDGTRLSIL.

This clone occurred once. This chain connects TRBV3-1 (or the pseudogene TRBV3-2) to TRBJ2-7; D is undetermined. Trimming stripped 2 bases from V and 5 bases from J, with 16 bases between. The CDR3 is made up of 15 amino acids. The germline CDR1 and CDR2 sequences are LGHDT and YNNKEL (reference sequence). The chain's CDR3 is CASSQPGTGVNEQYF. The CDR3 DNA sequence: TGTGCCAGCAGCCAACCCGGCACTGGCGTCAACGAGCAGTACTTC.

CDR3 DNA: TGTGCCAGCACCAACTACAATGAGCAGTTCTTC. Protein: CASTNYNEQFF. V gene TRBV2 combines with J gene TRBJ2-1, with unresolved D. The CDR3 is made up of 11 amino acids. Trimming pared 7 bases from V and 3 bases from J, leaving 4 bases between. Per the germline V gene, CDR1 is SNHLY and CDR2 is FYNNEI.

The gene calls are TRBV2 and TRBJ2-7; a possible D gene is TRBD1 (5 bases). In germline, CDR1 is SNHLY, CDR2 FYNNEI. The V end was cut by 4 bases, the J end by 4 bases, with 17 bases between. The CDR3 covers 15 residues. The CDR3 coding sequence is TGTGCCAGCAGTGGAGGCGGCAGGGTCGTGTACGAGCAGTACTTC. Translated: CASSGGGRVVYEQYF.

In its sample, this clone ranks as medium-sized. V is TRBV5-1 and J is TRBJ1-1, with TRBD1 matching 7 bases. J gave up 2 bases and V 4 bases, and 5 bases lay outside the gene matches. Germline loops: CDR1 SGHRS, CDR2 YFSETQ. The CDR3 consists of 14 residues. CDR3 sequence: CASSRTGGNTEAFF. DNA for the CDR3: TGCGCCAGCAGCAGGACAGGAGGAAACACTGAAGCTTTCTTT. The entire variable domain, with the rest obtained from reference TRBV5-1 and TRBJ1-1, is as follows: KAGVTQTPRYLIKTRGQQVTLSCSPISGHRSVSWYQQTPGQGLQFLFEYFSETQRNKGNFPGRFSGRQFSNSRSEMNVSTLELGDSALYLCASSRTGGNTEAFFGQGTRLTVV.

The rearrangement joins TRBV28 to TRBJ2-7, with D perhaps TRBD2 (6 bases). This CDR3 is 14 amino acids long. Deletions cut 4 bases from V and 2 bases from J, with 12 bases between. Germline CDR1 MDHEN, CDR2 SYDVKM. The CDR3 reads CASSYTGLAYEQYF. CDR3 sequence (DNA): TGTGCCAGCAGTTATACGGGACTCGCCTACGAGCAGTACTTC.

V gene TRBV3-1 (or the pseudogene TRBV3-2) combines with J gene TRBJ2-2; TRBD1 matches 8 bases. CDR1 and CDR2 (germline): LGHDT, YNNKEL (reference sequence). V lost 2 bases, J lost 7 bases, and 12 bases stayed unmatched. The CDR3 consists of 17 residues. DNA of the CDR3: TGTGCCAGCAGCCAATATCGGCAGGGGGCGCAGGACGGGGAGCTGTTTTTT. Protein sequence: CASSQYRQGAQDGELFF.

The J gene is TRBJ1-5, the V gene TRBV12-3 or TRBV12-4; D uncertain. This CDR3 has 13 residues. Trimming stripped 8 bases from V and 5 bases from J, with 13 bases between. The CDR3 protein is CASALEEYQPQHF. The CDR3 coding sequence is TGTGCCAGCGCCCTGGAGGAGTATCAGCCCCAGCATTTT.

This rearrangement joins TRBV3-1 (or the pseudogene TRBV3-2) to TRBJ2-7; TRBD2 aligns across 8 bases. V shed 1 base and J 4 bases; nucleotides not matched to a gene: 3. Germline lookup yields CDR1 LGHDT and CDR2 YNNKEL (reference sequence). CDR3 length equals 14 residues. Here the CDR3 reads CASSQAGGGYEQYF. The DNA for the CDR3 is TGTGCCAGCAGCCAAGCCGGGGGGGGTTACGAGCAGTACTTC.

V is TRBV5-1 and J is TRBJ1-2; D gene uncertain. Germline V gene sequence: CDR1 SGHRS, CDR2 YFSETQ. The CDR3 is 11 residues long. The ends were cut back, 5 bases at V and 10 bases at J, with 12 bases in the middle. DNA of the CDR3: TGCGCCAGCAGTCGAGATTTCGACTACACCTTC. Residues: CASSRDFDYTF. The variable domain in full, with the rest retrieved from reference TRBV5-1 and TRBJ1-2, is KAGVTQTPRYLIKTRGQQVTLSCSPISGHRSVSWYQQTPGQGLQFLFEYFSETQRNKGNFPGRFSGRQFSNSRSEMNVSTLELGDSALYLCASSRDFDYTFGSGTRLTVV.

In nucleotides, the CDR3 is TGTGCCAGTAAGGGCCGAGGGGGGGCTGAAGCTTTCTTT. This gives the protein CASKGRGGAEAFF. The chain recombines TRBV19 with TRBJ1-1, with D tentatively TRBD1 (6 bases). The CDR3 has 13 amino acids. The germline V gene encodes CDR1 LNHDA and CDR2 SQIVND (reference sequence). The ends were cut back, 7 bases at V and 6 bases at J, with 15 bases in the middle.

The chain carries TRBV6-1 and TRBJ1-4; D possibly corresponds to TRBD1 (6 bases). Trimming pared 3 bases from V and 7 bases from J, leaving 18 bases between. In germline, CDR1 is MNHNS, CDR2 SASEGT. This CDR3 has 16 amino acids. CDR3 bases: TGTGCCAGCAGTGACCCGGCCGGGGGCGGGATTGAAAAACTGTTTTTT. This encodes CASSDPAGGGIEKLFF.

The chain joins TRBV5-3 to TRBJ1-2; no definite D call. TRBV5-3 is treated as an ORF (open reading frame) with a function not yet certain. The CDR3 runs 16 residues. The V gene lost 0 bases and the J gene lost 1 base, with 13 bases spanning the gap. CDR3 sequence: CARSLVQRSGNYGYTF. CDR3 DNA sequence: TGTGCCAGAAGCTTGGTACAGCGGTCGGGTAACTATGGCTACACCTTC.

V usage is TRBV18 and J usage is TRBJ1-2; TRBD1 matches at 8 bases. Germline values: CDR1 KGHSH, CDR2 LQKENI. The CDR3 runs 17 residues. Germline trimming cut 1 base from V and 1 base from J; bases unmatched to any gene: 8. For the CDR3, the DNA is TGTGCCAGCTCACCACAGAGGACAGGGCACAATAACTATGGCTACACCTTC. It specifies CASSPQRTGHNNYGYTF.

This clone came up a few times. The gene calls are TRBV3-1 (or the pseudogene TRBV3-2) and TRBJ1-4, with unresolved D. The ends were cut back, 5 bases at V and 0 bases at J, with 10 bases in the middle. This CDR3 is 15 amino acids long. The germline V gene has CDR1 LGHDT and CDR2 YNNKEL (reference sequence). This chain's CDR3 is CASSTNFATNEKLFF. The CDR3 region has the DNA TGTGCCAGCAGCACTAACTTCGCAACTAATGAAAAACTGTTTTTT.